This TCR beta chain originates from a study of blood T cell repertoires in COVID-19. The overall study: Whether acute or convalescent, the COVID-19 samples came from the United States, Italy and Spain.

Original handling: For nucleated cells, counts were estimated from reference gene primer amplification. Assay used: immunoSEQ multiplex PCR; TCRdb lists only in-frame clones, some missing. That table furnishes V, J and clone size, whereas the DNA furnished D and trimming. The table lists 140,000 to 150,000 clones, more than 75% of them singletons. CDR3 length equals 15 residues. Trimming took 1 base from V and 7 from J, leaving 11 bases between them. Looked up from germline, CDR1 is SNHLY and CDR2 is FYNNEI. The genes are TRBV2 and TRBJ1-6; a weak D match, TRBD1 (6 bases). Sequencing used peripheral blood. The sequence came from a woman between 45 and 60 years old with acute or convalescent COVID-19. The chain's CDR3 is CASSEGGLGNSPLHF. The CDR3, as DNA: TGTGCCAGCAGTGAAGGGGGGCTCGGAAATTCACCCCTCCACTTT.